These 20 T cell receptor beta chains originate from one sample sequenced in a study of T cells in Graves' hyperthyroidism and ophthalmopathy. Amplified TCR beta CDR3 regions came from RNA transcripts. Initially, a first-round RT-PCR of the TCR CDR3 employed the HTBI primer set. TCRdb reprocessed the multiplex PCR reads with MiXCR, giving one entry per CDR3 protein. The top ten clones hold approximately 8.4% of a sample with over 650,000 distinct CDR3 sequences, over 15% of them seen once. Sequencing used blood. These receptors came from a man aged 18 to 29 with Graves' hyperthyroidism.

In this sample, this clonotype turned up many times. V usage is TRBV18 and J usage is TRBJ2-7; D is unclear. The CDR3 contains 14 residues. Trimming shortened V by 0 bases and J by 1 base, and 7 bases separated the two germline ends. Per germline, CDR1 KGHSH and CDR2 LQKENI. The CDR3 DNA sequence: TGTGCCAGCTCACCACCGATCCCTTCCTACGAGCAGTACTTC. Translation: CASSPPIPSYEQYF.

The rearrangement uses TRBV27 and TRBJ2-3, with a possible D match to TRBD2 (5 bases). From germline, CDR1 is MNHEY and CDR2 SMNVEV (reference sequence). The CDR3 totals 13 residues. Trimming took 5 bases from V and 4 from J, leaving 10 bases between them. The CDR3 DNA follows: TGTGCCAGCAGTCGGGGTAGCGCAGATACGCAGTATTTT. Residues: CASSRGSADTQYF.

This clonotype showed up many times. The gene calls are TRBV28 and TRBJ1-2, with 7 bases fitting TRBD1. The CDR3 length is 13 residues. V was clipped by 5 bases and J by 4 bases; unmatched bases: 4. Per the germline V gene, CDR1 is MDHEN and CDR2 is SYDVKM. The CDR3 DNA reads as TGTGCCAGCAGTGTAAGGGGGCTCTATGGCTACACCTTC. The encoded protein is CASSVRGLYGYTF.

Many counts were recorded for this clonotype. The genes are TRBV7-3 and TRBJ2-5; D might be TRBD1 (5 bases). V dropped 5 bases and J dropped 3 bases, with 10 bases sitting between them. Germline-derived CDR1 and CDR2 are SGHTA and FQGTGA. This CDR3 spans 13 amino acids. The CDR3 protein is CASSHQGKETQYF. The CDR3, as DNA: TGTGCCAGCAGCCACCAGGGAAAAGAGACCCAGTACTTC. The variable domain in full, with the rest retrieved from reference TRBV7-3 and TRBJ2-5, is GAGVSQTPSNKVTEKGKYVELRCDPISGHTALYWYRQSLGQGPEFLIYFQGTGAADDSGLPNDRFFAVRPEGSVSTLKIQRTERGDSAVYLCASSHQGKETQYFGPGTRLLVL.

The rearrangement uses TRBV20-1 and TRBJ2-1; tentatively, D is TRBD2 (6 bases). Germline V lookup: CDR1 DFQATT, CDR2 SNEGSKA (reference sequence). The CDR3 has 13 residues. The CDR3 loop is CRGGTPSYNEQFF. In nucleotides, the CDR3 is TGCAGAGGCGGGACCCCATCCTACAATGAGCAGTTCTTC.

This clonotype came up a few times. This chain joins TRBV7-9 and TRBJ2-1; D is uncertain. CDR1 and CDR2 from the germline V gene are SEHNR and FQNEAQ (reference sequence). Trimming removed 7 bases at V and 9 bases at J, with 10 bases between. The CDR3 sequence is 11 residues long. In DNA form, the CDR3 reads TGTGCCAGCACCTGGGCAGGTGAGCAGTTCTTC. This translates into CASTWAGEQFF.

This clonotype turned up a few times. The J gene is TRBJ2-7, the V gene TRBV3-1; possibly TRBD1 for D (6 bases). Germline CDR1 reads LGHDT; CDR2 reads YNNKEL (reference sequence). V lost 0 bases and J 7 bases, leaving 7 bases between the germline ends. The CDR3 is 12 residues long. CDR3 DNA: TGTGCCAGCAGCCAAGATCAGGGGGAGCAGTACTTC. Its translation: CASSQDQGEQYF.

In this sample, this clonotype turned up a few times. The rearrangement joins TRBV10-2 to TRBJ1-4, with 7 positions matching TRBD1. This CDR3 region has 15 residues. CDR1 and CDR2 (germline): WSHSY, SAAADI. V lost 6 bases to trimming and J lost 5 bases; unmatched junction nucleotides: 9. Here the CDR3 reads CASRNPGTVNEKLFF. Written as DNA, the CDR3 is TGCGCCAGCAGGAACCCCGGGACAGTAAATGAAAAACTGTTTTTT.

At least ten counts were recorded for this clonotype. The rearrangement joins TRBV7-9 to TRBJ2-3, with D tentatively TRBD2 (5 bases). Germline CDR1 is SEHNR and CDR2 is FQNEAQ (reference sequence). The CDR3 length is 12 residues. The V end lost 3 bases, the J end lost 5 bases, and 6 bases lay between the germline ends. The CDR3 DNA is TGTGCCAGCAGCTTCCGGGGAGATACGCAGTATTTT. Protein product: CASSFRGDTQYF.

Many counts were recorded for this clonotype. The gene calls are TRBV7-2 and TRBJ2-3; 7 positions match TRBD2. CDR3 length equals 15 residues. In germline, CDR1 is SGHTA, CDR2 FQGNSA. The V segment lost 1 base and the J segment 3 bases; nucleotides outside the gene matches: 4. This chain's CDR3 is CASSLDYGRTDTQYF. CDR3 coding DNA: TGTGCCAGCAGCTTAGACTACGGGAGGACAGATACGCAGTATTTT.

This clonotype has at least ten counts. The chain links TRBV11-2 to TRBJ2-1, with 8 bases that match TRBD1. Germline V gene data show CDR1 as SGHAT and CDR2 as FQNNGV. This CDR3 comprises 13 residues. V was pared by 5 bases and J by 8 bases, with 5 bases of the junction left unmatched. Here the CDR3 reads CASSVGQGYEQFF. CDR3 sequence (DNA): TGTGCCAGCAGCGTTGGACAGGGCTATGAGCAGTTCTTC.

This clonotype was picked up one time. With a much larger clone just one base away, this may be a read error. The chain recombines TRBV3-1 with TRBJ2-6; D assignment may be TRBD1 or TRBD2 (6 bases each). The CDR3 runs to 15 residues. CDR1 is LGHDT and CDR2 is YNNKEL in the germline V gene (reference sequence). CDR3 protein: CASSHSGSGADVLTF. The CDR3 DNA reads TGTGCCAGCAGCCATTCGGGGTCGGGGGCCGACGTCCTGACTTTC.

This clonotype was recorded at least ten times. The rearrangement uses TRBV7-9 and TRBJ2-3; 12 bases are shared with TRBD2. The CDR3 length is 15 residues. The V gene end was trimmed by 5 bases and the J gene end by 4 bases; junction bases not matched to a gene: 4. CDR1 and CDR2 (germline): SEHNR, FQNEAQ (reference sequence). The CDR3 protein is CASSQRLAGADTQYF. The CDR3 DNA reads TGTGCCAGCAGCCAACGACTAGCGGGAGCAGATACGCAGTATTTT.

This clonotype was seen a few times. This chain connects TRBV20-1 to TRBJ2-7; D gene unclear. Looked up from germline, CDR1 is DFQATT and CDR2 is SNEGSKA (reference sequence). V lost 6 bases and J lost 1, with 4 bases in between. CDR3 size: 10 residues. DNA of the CDR3: TGCAGTGCAAAATCCTACGAGCAGTACTTC. Protein: CSAKSYEQYF.

This clonotype was seen only a few times. This chain uses TRBV7-2 with TRBJ2-1; TRBD2 aligns across 8 bases. The CDR3 runs 15 residues. V gave up 8 bases and J gave up 0 bases; unmatched junction bases: 6. The V gene's germline CDR1 is SGHTA and CDR2 FQGNSA. The chain's CDR3 is CASQLAANSYNEQFF. Here the CDR3 DNA reads TGTGCCAGCCAACTAGCGGCAAACTCCTACAATGAGCAGTTCTTC.

The table lists this clonotype with a few counts. The rearrangement links TRBV10-3 to TRBJ2-1; 8 nucleotides align to TRBD1. The trim removed 2 bases at V and 8 bases at J, leaving 11 bases unmatched. The germline CDR1 and CDR2 sequences are ENHRY and SYGVKD. The CDR3 extends over 16 amino acids. DNA of the CDR3: TGTGCCATCAGTGAGACGGGGACAGGTCCACGCTATGAGCAGTTCTTC. Amino acids: CAISETGTGPRYEQFF.

Concerning this clonotype: Mismatch with germline at one junction end may stem from a read error. The gene calls are TRBV7-9 and TRBJ2-1; 9 positions agree with TRBD2. The CDR3 loop spans 15 amino acids. Per the germline V gene, CDR1 is SEHNR and CDR2 is FQNEAQ (reference sequence). CDR3 bases: TGTGCCTGCAGCGCGCCGGGACTAGCAGGCAATGAGCAGTTCTTC. Residues: CACSAPGLAGNEQFF.

This rearrangement joins TRBV11-2 to TRBJ2-3; the match to TRBD2 covers 11 bases. J gave up 6 bases and V 1 base, and 3 bases lay outside the gene matches. This CDR3 is built from 15 residues. The germline V gene has CDR1 SGHAT and CDR2 FQNNGV. CDR3 amino acids: CASSLVLAGADTQYF. The CDR3 DNA sequence: TGTGCCAGCAGCTTAGTACTAGCGGGAGCGGATACGCAGTATTTT.

With respect to this clonotype: It may be a read error: a sequence one base away is much more abundant. The rearrangement joins TRBV4-2 to TRBJ2-1; D is ambiguous. This CDR3 is built from 12 residues. Trimming took 0 bases from V and 8 from J, leaving 5 bases between them. CDR1 is LGHNA and CDR2 is YNFKEQ in the germline V gene. CDR3 protein: CASSQEGHEQFF. The CDR3 DNA sequence: TGTGCCAGCAGCCAAGAAGGGCATGAGCAGTTCTTC.

A remark on this clonotype: It may be a read error: a sequence one base away is much more abundant. V usage is TRBV6-2 or TRBV6-3 and J usage is TRBJ2-2; 7 bases are shared with TRBD1. V lost 8 bases to trimming and J lost 3 bases; unmatched junction nucleotides: 9. This CDR3 comprises 15 residues. Looked up from germline, CDR1 is MNHEY and CDR2 is SVGEGT. CDR3 protein: CASLRPGQHTGELFF. The CDR3 region has the DNA TGTGCCAGCTTACGTCCGGGACAGCACACCGGGGAGCTGTTTTTT.